These 16 T cell receptor beta chains were sequenced from one sample in a study of T cells after yellow fever vaccination (dated by TCRdb to the late 2010s). Libraries came from 5' RACE. TCRdb records Illumina HiSeq 2500 as the sequencer. TCRdb reworked the public reads: Q25 trimming with fastp, MiXCR clone assembly, productive beta chains retained. Duplicate CDR3 protein sequences are folded into a single record with the most common DNA and genes. This sample has 25,000 to 35,000 distinct CDR3 sequences in its table, and over 5.5% of those were observed once. The top ten clonotypes cover 20% to 25% of the sample. This specimen's treatment or condition label, interpreted: live attenuated yellow fever vaccine strain. Material: PBMCs, either bulk or a sorted T-cell subset (CD4+, CD8+, memory, or dextramer-sorted; not recorded which), obtained on the day of the yellow fever booster vaccination. The receptor source for this set is a man younger than 45 who received the YFV17D yellow fever vaccine.

This clonotype is categorized as medium-sized. The genes are TRBV30 and TRBJ2-7, with 12 bases lining up with TRBD1. The germline V gene encodes CDR1 GTSNPN and CDR2 SVGIG (reference sequence). This CDR3 is 17 amino acids long. With 0 bases clipped from V and 3 bases from J, the junction kept 9 bases outside the gene matches. The CDR3 protein is CAWSVQGQGAGIYEQYF. The CDR3 DNA sequence: TGTGCCTGGAGTGTACAGGGACAGGGGGCCGGTATCTACGAGCAGTACTTC. Supplemented by reference TRBV30 and TRBJ2-7, the full variable domain reads SQTIHQWPATLVQPVGSPLSLECTVEGTSNPNLYWYRQAAGRGLQLLFYSVGIGQISSEVPQNLSASRPQDRQFILSSKKLLLSDSGFYLCAWSVQGQGAGIYEQYFGPGTRLTVT.

There are many counts of this clonotype. The rearrangement links TRBV7-9 to TRBJ1-5; D is unresolved. Trimming left V 5 bases short and J 2 bases short, with 13 bases between. The length of the CDR3 is 15 residues. The germline V gene has CDR1 SEHNR and CDR2 FQNEAQ (reference sequence). The CDR3 sequence is CASSPSGVGNQPQHF. DNA for the CDR3: TGTGCCAGCAGCCCAAGTGGGGTTGGCAATCAGCCCCAGCATTTT.

This clonotype showed up many times. J is TRBJ2-5 and V is TRBV25-1; D may be TRBD1 or TRBD2 (7 bases each). Trimming stripped 4 bases from V and 6 bases from J, with 12 bases between. This CDR3 has 13 residues. Germline CDR1 is MGHDK and CDR2 is SYGVNS. The CDR3 reads CASSVQGGKTQYF. The CDR3 bases are TGTGCCAGCAGTGTTCAGGGGGGGAAGACCCAGTACTTC.

This clonotype came up many times. The chain carries TRBV9 and TRBJ2-1; TRBD2 is a possible D gene (6 bases). Germline assignment: CDR1 SGDLS and CDR2 YYNGEE. CDR3 length: 14 residues. V gave up 4 bases and J gave up 5 bases, with 13 bases separating them. The CDR3: CASSLGLLDNEQFF. The CDR3 nucleotides are TGTGCCAGCAGCCTGGGACTTCTAGACAATGAGCAGTTCTTC. The entire variable domain, with the rest obtained from reference TRBV9 and TRBJ2-1, is as follows: DSGVTQTPKHLITATGQRVTLRCSPRSGDLSVYWYQQSLDQGLQFLIQYYNGEERAKGNILERFSAQQFPDLHSELNLSSLELGDSALYFCASSLGLLDNEQFFGPGTRLTVL.

This clonotype came up many times. The chain uses TRBV15 and TRBJ2-1, with a weak D call TRBD2 (6 bases). The germline V gene encodes CDR1 LNHNV and CDR2 YYDKDF (reference sequence). CDR3 length: 16 residues. Trimming removed 0 bases from V and 6 bases from J, with 15 bases in between. CDR3 bases: TGTGCCACCAGCAGAGACCGGGGCAGGGAGGCCAATGAGCAGTTCTTC. Protein product: CATSRDRGREANEQFF.

This clonotype was detected ten times or more. The V call is TRBV6-2 or TRBV6-3, the J call TRBJ1-1; D gene ambiguous. V lost 2 bases and J lost 2, with 3 bases in between. Germline loops: CDR1 MNHEY, CDR2 SVGEGT. This CDR3 has 12 amino acids. CDR3 bases: TGTGCCAGCAGTTACCCCAACACTGAAGCTTTCTTT. Translation: CASSYPNTEAFF.

V gene TRBV7-2 combines with J gene TRBJ2-3, with D hard to call. CDR3 length equals 13 residues. The V end lost 2 bases, the J end lost 0 bases, and 3 bases lay between the germline ends. Germline V lookup: CDR1 SGHTA, CDR2 FQGNSA. The chain's CDR3 is CASSLMSTDTQYF. The DNA for the CDR3 is TGTGCCAGCAGCTTAATGAGCACAGATACGCAGTATTTT.

This clonotype was observed many times. The chain uses TRBV6-5 and TRBJ1-4; D not certain. The V and J ends lost 3 bases and 2 bases respectively, with 13 bases between them. CDR1 is MNHEY and CDR2 is SVGAGI in the germline V gene. This CDR3 contains 16 residues. CDR3 sequence: CASSYNPLGTNEKLFF. DNA for the CDR3: TGTGCCAGCAGTTATAACCCCTTGGGGACTAATGAAAAACTGTTTTTT.

The chain recombines TRBV5-4 with TRBJ2-3; D unresolved. The germline gives CDR1 SGHNT, CDR2 YYREEE (reference sequence). The CDR3 consists of 15 residues. V was clipped by 0 bases and J by 2 bases, with 10 bases between them. CDR3 loop: CASSLVETVTDTQYF. As DNA, the CDR3 is TGTGCCAGCAGCTTGGTGGAAACCGTCACAGATACGCAGTATTTT. Variable domain in full (rest from reference TRBV5-4 and TRBJ2-3): ETGVTQSPTHLIKTRGQQVTLRCSSQSGHNTVSWYQQALGQGPQFIFQYYREEENGRGNFPPRFSGLQFPNYSSELNVNALELDDSALYLCASSLVETVTDTQYFGPGTRLTVL.

This clonotype was detected many times. The chain carries TRBV7-2 and TRBJ2-1; 7 bases line up with TRBD2. Germline V gene data show CDR1 as SGHTA and CDR2 as FQGNSA. The CDR3 loop spans 15 amino acids. V shed 5 bases and J 4 bases; nucleotides not matched to a gene: 8. CDR3 nucleotides: TGTGCCAGCAGCATCTCGGCTAGCGGATACAATGAGCAGTTCTTC. Translated, it gives CASSISASGYNEQFF.

CDR3 sequence (DNA): TGTGCCAGCATGGCCTACGAGCAGTACTTC. Translated: CASMAYEQYF. The chain links TRBV2 to TRBJ2-7; D gene ambiguous. This CDR3 contains 10 residues. The ends were cut back, 7 bases at V and 2 bases at J, with 3 bases in the middle. Germline-derived CDR1 and CDR2 are SNHLY and FYNNEI. Complete variable domain (other parts from reference TRBV2 and TRBJ2-7): EPEVTQTPSHQVTQMGQEVILRCVPISNHLYFYWYRQILGQKVEFLVSFYNNEISEKSEIFDDQFSVERPDGSNFTLKIRSTKLEDSAMYFCASMAYEQYFGPGTRLTVT.

Many counts were recorded for this clonotype. This chain joins TRBV6-1 and TRBJ2-7; TRBD2 aligns across 10 bases. V lost 5 bases to trimming and J lost 2 bases; unmatched junction nucleotides: 3. This CDR3 has 14 residues. Germline CDR1 is MNHNS and CDR2 is SASEGT. The CDR3 DNA sequence: TGTGCCAGCAGTCGGACTAGCGGCACCTACGAGCAGTACTTC. Protein: CASSRTSGTYEQYF.

The chain employs TRBV19 and TRBJ1-1, with a weak D call TRBD1 (5 bases). Trimming removed 7 bases at V and 4 bases at J, with 16 bases between. This CDR3 region has 14 residues. CDR1 LNHDA and CDR2 SQIVND come from the germline V gene (reference sequence). The CDR3 sequence is CASTGNGGTTEAFF. In DNA form, the CDR3 reads TGTGCCAGTACGGGAAACGGGGGGACCACTGAAGCTTTCTTT.

The V gene is TRBV7-2, the J gene TRBJ2-7; 11 bases fit TRBD2. The CDR3 is 17 residues long. V trimming: 1 base; J trimming: 7 bases; junction bases outside the gene matches: 12. Germline values: CDR1 SGHTA, CDR2 FQGNSA. The CDR3 DNA sequence: TGTGCCAGCAGCTTAGTAACTAGCGGGGGTGGGTATACGGAGCAGTACTTC. It translates to CASSLVTSGGGYTEQYF.

The table lists this clonotype with many counts. The J gene is TRBJ2-2, the V gene TRBV7-2; 8 bases line up with TRBD2. This CDR3 is built from 16 residues. After removal of 1 base from V and 6 bases from J, the junction contained 7 bases not matched to a gene. Germline values: CDR1 SGHTA, CDR2 FQGNSA. This CDR3 is CASSLVAGGGPGELFF. In DNA, the CDR3 is TGTGCCAGCAGCTTAGTGGCCGGGGGGGGACCCGGGGAGCTGTTTTTT.

This clonotype was seen ten or more times. The gene calls are TRBV12-3 or TRBV12-4 and TRBJ1-2; the D is unclear. Trimming pared 3 bases from V and 7 bases from J, leaving 9 bases between. There are 12 residues in the CDR3. CDR3 sequence: CASSLGVVGYTF. In nucleotides, the CDR3 is TGTGCCAGCAGTTTGGGCGTTGTTGGCTACACCTTC.